Below are 3 T cell receptor beta chains sequenced from a single sample in a study of shared clonotypes between healthy human individuals. Using immunoSEQ multiplex PCR, the repertoire was profiled, and TCRdb retains in-frame clones only, with some absent. The sample includes some 2,100,000 clones, 95% of them seen just once. Sequencing used naive CD4+ T cells sorted from blood. Subset specified: CD45RA+ positively selected. These TCRs come from a man younger than 30 in good health.

The CDR3 sequence is CASSYYGTSEAFF. CDR3 sequence (DNA): TGTGCCAGCAGTTATTACGGGACTTCTGAAGCTTTCTTT. The V and J genes are TRBV6-5 and TRBJ1-1, with D possibly being TRBD1 (5 bases). CDR1 MNHEY and CDR2 SVGAGI come from the germline V gene. CDR3 length: 13 residues. V was clipped by 3 bases and J by 6 bases, with 11 bases between them.

The chain combines TRBV6-6 with TRBJ2-2, with D possibly TRBD2 on 6 matching bases. This CDR3 has 15 residues. V was cut by 7 bases and J by 3 bases, with 15 bases left in between. CDR1 and CDR2 from the germline V gene are MNHNY and SVGAGI (reference sequence). The CDR3 region is CASNSGTEDTGELFF. The CDR3 nucleotides read TGTGCCAGCAATTCCGGGACTGAAGACACCGGGGAGCTGTTTTTT.

This chain joins TRBV6-4 and TRBJ2-3; perhaps D is TRBD1 or TRBD2 (5 bases each). The CDR3 runs to 15 residues. CDR1 is MRHNA, CDR2 SNTAGT, per germline. V dropped 3 bases and J dropped 1 base, with 11 bases sitting between them. CDR3 in DNA: TGTGCCAGCAGTGAATCTACGGGGCGCACAGATACGCAGTATTTT. Residues: CASSESTGRTDTQYF.